This T cell receptor (beta chain) was captured in a study of T cell repertoires in cytomegalovirus infection. The overall study: Public TCR beta signatures provided an indication of both CMV infection and a matching HLA type. Study-level findings and limits: Carriage of CMV together with the relevant HLA was identifiable through cumulative public TCR beta family frequency. Within the response measured ex vivo, HLA-C-restricted CMV-specific TCR beta clonotypes were dominant.

To note about this clonotype: The antigen is not known.

TCRdb re-analysed the reads in MiXCR, keeping a single row per CDR3 protein. This table has approximately 770,000 distinct CDR3 sequences, approximately 32% appearing once. The germline V and J ends were trimmed by 3 bases and 0 bases, with 10 bases remaining between them. The CDR3 is made up of 15 amino acids. CDR1 is MDHEN and CDR2 is SYDVKM in the germline V gene. This sequence was found in a human donor in good health (CMV status not recorded). Some clones in this sample may be carry-over from other donors' samples. This chain joins TRBV28 and TRBJ2-3; TRBD1 is a possible D gene (5 bases). The starting material was cultured CD8+ T cells from PBMCs, obtained from culture after CMV antigen stimulation. Written as DNA, the CDR3 is TGTGCCAGCAGTTTCCGACAGCTCAGCACAGATACGCAGTATTTT. Translated: CASSFRQLSTDTQYF.